This T cell receptor (beta chain) came from a study of technical replicates of blood from four donors. The protocol was immunoSEQ multiplex PCR, while the TCRdb copy is restricted to in-frame clones and leaves out a portion. This table has fewer than 95,000 clones, around nine tenths appearing once. The germline V gene has CDR1 KGHSH and CDR2 LQKENI. The CDR3 loop spans 15 amino acids. V was cut by 3 bases and J by 0 bases, with 10 bases left in between. Sequenced material: T cells isolated from PBMCs. The sequence derives from a human donor in good health. The V gene is TRBV18, the J gene TRBJ2-3; D may be TRBD1 (6 bases). CDR3: CASSPQGTSTDTQYF. The DNA of the CDR3 is TGTGCCAGCTCACCCCAGGGGACCAGCACAGATACGCAGTATTTT.